These 3 T cell receptor beta chains share one sample of origin, sequenced in a study of T-cell memory formation after mild COVID-19 listed by TCRdb under 2021. Libraries were made using 5' RACE. Sequencer: Illumina NovaSeq 6000. TCRdb reprocessed the public reads (quality trimming at Q25 with fastp, clone calling with MiXCR) and kept in-frame beta chains. One record per CDR3 amino acid sequence lists the most common genes and DNA. The sample includes under 350,000 distinct CDR3 sequences, with about 17% observed a single time. Of the sample, about a fifth is held by the ten largest clones. The sequenced sample was PBMCs or a T cell subset sorted from them (not recorded which). These receptors all stem from a man between 18 and 29 years old who had mild COVID-19 (a few samples of this study predate the infection). The sample titles of this study are shuffled in the database, so cell type and time point are left out; the donor was told from shared clones.

This clonotype came up a few times. CDR3 coding DNA: TGTGCCAGCAGTTTTAGAGAGCGGGGGGCCGGGGAGACCCAGTACTTC. Its protein is CASSFRERGAGETQYF. V gene TRBV27 combines with J gene TRBJ2-5, with 9 bases matching TRBD2. V shed 3 bases and J 5 bases; nucleotides not matched to a gene: 10. The germline V gene has CDR1 MNHEY and CDR2 SMNVEV (reference sequence). This CDR3 region has 16 residues.

In this sample, this clonotype turned up a few times. The rearrangement joins TRBV24-1 to TRBJ2-1; 9 bases map to TRBD2. In germline, CDR1 is KGHDR, CDR2 SFDVKD. This CDR3 has 17 residues. With 3 bases clipped from V and 3 bases from J, the junction kept 8 bases outside the gene matches. The CDR3 protein is CATSDPRLADIYNEQFF. The CDR3 nucleotides read TGTGCCACCAGTGATCCACGACTAGCGGATATCTACAATGAGCAGTTCTTC.

The rearrangement links TRBV4-3 to TRBJ2-1, with D possibly TRBD2 on 6 matching bases. The germline CDR1 and CDR2 sequences are LGHNA and YSLEER. The CDR3 contains 13 residues. Trimming took 0 bases from V and 10 from J, leaving 10 bases between them. The CDR3 DNA is TGCGCCAGCAGCCAAGATCCTCGGGGGGAGCAGTTCTTC. Its translation is CASSQDPRGEQFF.